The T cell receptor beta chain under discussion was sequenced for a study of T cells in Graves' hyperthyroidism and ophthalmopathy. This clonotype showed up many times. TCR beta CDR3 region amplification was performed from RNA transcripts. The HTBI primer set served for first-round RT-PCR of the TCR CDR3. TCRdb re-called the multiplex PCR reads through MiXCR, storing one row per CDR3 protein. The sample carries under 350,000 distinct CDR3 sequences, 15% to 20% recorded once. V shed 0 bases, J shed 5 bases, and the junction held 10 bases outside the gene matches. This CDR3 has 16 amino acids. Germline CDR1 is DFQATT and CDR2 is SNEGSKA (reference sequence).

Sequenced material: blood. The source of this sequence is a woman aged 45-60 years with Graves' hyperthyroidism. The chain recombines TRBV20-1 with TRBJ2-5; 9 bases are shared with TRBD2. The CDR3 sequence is CSARDGSGLALETQYF. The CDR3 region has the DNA TGCAGTGCTAGAGATGGGAGTGGACTAGCGTTGGAGACCCAGTACTTC.